This TCR beta chain appears in the sequencing data of a study of blood T cell repertoires in COVID-19 (dated by TCRdb to the early 2020s). With respect to the entire study: Samples covering the acute and convalescent phases of COVID-19 were provided by collaborators in the United States, Italy and Spain. The repertoires were released in a freely available public database meant as a resource for research on the immune response to SARS-CoV-2. The samples were drawn from the first 160 participants of the ongoing ImmuneRACE study and from 950 to 1,500 subjects provided by 6 global collaborators. Where available, HLA class I and class II types were obtained from metadata supplied by the sample provider rather than from assay-based typing. The material from the prospective study consisted of cDNA or gDNA derived from T cells, B-cell-depleted T cells, or PBMCs. A de-identified subject ID, COVID-19 status, age in years and sex were almost always included in the sample metadata. The dataset comprised deeply sampled blood TCRbeta repertoires from subjects exposed to, actively infected with, or recovered from COVID-19.

The immunoSEQ Assay, a bias-controlled multiplex PCR, was used to amplify TCRbeta CDR3 regions from genomic DNA. Regarding the original processing steps: The number of nucleated cells in each sample was estimated by amplification of reference gene primers within the assay. To quantify the absolute abundance of each unique TCRbeta CDR3 rearrangement, sequence reads were collapsed and filtered. For each sample, productive Simpson clonality was calculated as the square root of Simpson's diversity index over productive rearrangements. Sourced from immuneACCESS, this table was stored by TCRdb with only in-frame sequences that have V and J called. A share of the clones is absent; for the studies checked, an unresolved V gene accounts for under half, and the remainder has no known explanation. V, J and clone size reflect that table, while D and trimming were determined from the DNA. A total of 100,000 to 150,000 clones appear in this sample, about 80% of them only once. The ten largest account for around 4.1% of the sample.

This clone was counted a few times. The antigen this receptor binds is unknown. Base qualities are not provided; no much larger clone lies one nucleotide away. Within the sample, other DNA sequences also encode this same CDR3. Counted from cysteine to phenylalanine, this CDR3 has 13 amino acids. Only the CDR3 part of the read is kept: 39 bases, read in frame from the first base. The germline V gene encodes CDR1 MNHEY and CDR2 SVGAGI. V was cut back by 2 bases and J by 1 base, leaving a gap of 6 bases between them. The collaborating institutions used their own protocols to collect whole blood in K2EDTA tubes. For TCRbeta analysis, collaborators shipped samples in one of three forms: frozen whole blood, isolated PBMCs, or DNA extracted from either of those sample types. What the research found in general, with its limitations: The quantity of clinical and demographic metadata differed by source and by participant and was supplied without curation.

Material for sequencing was peripheral blood. The TCR sequence derives from a woman aged 50 to 60 with acute or convalescent COVID-19. The chain links TRBV6-5 with TRBJ2-7, with the D segment identity uncertain. The nucleotide sequence is given as TGTGCCAGCAGTTACAGCCTTTCCTACGAGCAGTACTTC. Translated, this gives CASSYSLSYEQYF.